This record concerns one T cell receptor beta chain sequence. Antigen unknown. Assay used: immunoSEQ multiplex PCR; TCRdb lists only in-frame clones, some missing. Of under 25,000 clones listed, roughly 64% were seen once; the top ten hold 5.4%. This entry belongs to a study of tumor-infiltrating lymphocytes in localized non-small cell lung cancer. The wider study: Patients included smokers and never-smokers with various histologies, some sampled after neoadjuvant chemotherapy.

The study, taken as a whole, reports: Different pieces of the same tissue went to different assays, confounding technical variation with intratumor heterogeneity. IM1 and IM2 tumors showed no difference in T-cell fraction.

Sequenced input: lung tumor tissue. The source is a human donor with non-small cell lung cancer.

The CDR3 DNA reads TGTGCCAGCAGCCCCAGGGGAACCGGGGAGCTGTTTTTT. Its translation is CASSPRGTGELFF. The chain uses TRBV11-2 and TRBJ2-2; weak D call: TRBD1 (6 bases). The CDR3 covers 13 residues. Trimming pared 5 bases from V and 5 bases from J, leaving 9 bases between. In germline, CDR1 is SGHAT, CDR2 FQNNGV.